This entry features one T cell receptor beta chain sequence. Germline values: CDR1 KGHSH, CDR2 LQKENI. This CDR3 is built from 15 residues. V trimming: 3 bases; J trimming: 5 bases; junction bases outside the gene matches: 10. This entry belongs to a study of blood T cell repertoires in COVID-19. Turning to the study itself: From the United States, Italy and Spain came samples of acute and convalescent COVID-19.

Study processing details: From reference gene primer amplification, estimates of nucleated cell counts were derived. The method was immunoSEQ multiplex PCR; TCRdb's version includes in-frame clones alone and lacks a portion of them. The V and J calls and clone size are taken from that table; D and trimming were inferred from the DNA. The sample shows some 37,000 clones, roughly 90% of them seen only once. The material sequenced was peripheral blood. The rearrangement uses TRBV18 and TRBJ2-7, with 7 nucleotides matching TRBD1. The sequence derives from a man between 65 and 79 years old with acute or convalescent COVID-19. CDR3 amino acids: CASSPGTAAGNEQYF. The CDR3 bases are TGTGCCAGCTCACCCGGGACAGCCGCGGGTAACGAGCAGTACTTC.